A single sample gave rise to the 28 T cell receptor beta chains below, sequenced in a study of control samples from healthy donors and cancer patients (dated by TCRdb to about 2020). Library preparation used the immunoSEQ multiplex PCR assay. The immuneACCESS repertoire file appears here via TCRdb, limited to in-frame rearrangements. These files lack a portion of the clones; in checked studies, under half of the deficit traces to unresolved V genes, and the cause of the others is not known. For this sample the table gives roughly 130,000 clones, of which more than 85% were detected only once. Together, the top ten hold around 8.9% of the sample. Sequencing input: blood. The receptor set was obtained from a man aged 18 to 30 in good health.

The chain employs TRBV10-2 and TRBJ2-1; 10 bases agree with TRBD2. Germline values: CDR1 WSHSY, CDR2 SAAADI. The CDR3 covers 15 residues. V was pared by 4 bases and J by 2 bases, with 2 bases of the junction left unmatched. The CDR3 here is CASSVLAGTYNEQFF. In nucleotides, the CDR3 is TGCGCCAGCAGTGTACTAGCGGGAACCTACAATGAGCAGTTCTTC.

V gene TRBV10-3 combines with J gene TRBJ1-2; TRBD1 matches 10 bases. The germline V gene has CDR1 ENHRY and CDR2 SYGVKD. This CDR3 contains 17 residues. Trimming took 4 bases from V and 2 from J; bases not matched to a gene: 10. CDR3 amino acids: CAISAPGQGLLNYGYTF. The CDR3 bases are TGTGCCATCAGTGCCCCGGGACAGGGGTTGTTAAACTATGGCTACACCTTC.

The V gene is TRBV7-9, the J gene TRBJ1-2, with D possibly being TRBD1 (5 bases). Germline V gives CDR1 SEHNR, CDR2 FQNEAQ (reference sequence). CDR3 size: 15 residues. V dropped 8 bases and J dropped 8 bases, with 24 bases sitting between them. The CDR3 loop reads CASVQDGTLEGGYTF. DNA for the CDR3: TGTGCCAGCGTCCAGGACGGGACCCTTGAGGGGGGCTACACCTTC.

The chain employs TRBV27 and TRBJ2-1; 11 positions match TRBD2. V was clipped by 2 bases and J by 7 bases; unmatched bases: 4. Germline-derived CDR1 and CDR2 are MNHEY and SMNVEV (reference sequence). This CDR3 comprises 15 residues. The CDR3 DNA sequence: TGTGCCAGCAGTTTACTAGCGGGGGGTCGAAATGAGCAGTTCTTC. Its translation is CASSLLAGGRNEQFF.

CDR3 coding DNA: TGTGCTAGTGGTTTGAAGTTGGGGGAGAACACTGAAGCTTTCTTT. This codes for CASGLKLGENTEAFF. This chain connects TRBV12-5 to TRBJ1-1; maybe TRBD1 (5 bases). V gave up 2 bases and J gave up 1 base, with 11 bases separating them. This CDR3 is 15 amino acids long. CDR1 and CDR2 (germline): LGHNT, FRNRAP.

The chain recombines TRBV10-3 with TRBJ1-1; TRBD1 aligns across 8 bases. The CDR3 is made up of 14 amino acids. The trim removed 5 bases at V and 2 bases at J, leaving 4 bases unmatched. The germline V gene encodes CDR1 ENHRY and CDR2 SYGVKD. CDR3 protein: CAISLTGDNTEAFF. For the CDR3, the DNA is TGTGCCATCAGTCTGACAGGGGATAACACTGAAGCTTTCTTT.

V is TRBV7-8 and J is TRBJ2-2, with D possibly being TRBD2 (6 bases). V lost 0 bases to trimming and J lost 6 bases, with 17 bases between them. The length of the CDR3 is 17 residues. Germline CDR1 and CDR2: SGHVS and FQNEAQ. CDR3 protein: CASSLARGGEFPGELFF. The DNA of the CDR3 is TGTGCCAGCAGCTTAGCGCGTGGCGGGGAATTCCCCGGGGAGCTGTTTTTT.

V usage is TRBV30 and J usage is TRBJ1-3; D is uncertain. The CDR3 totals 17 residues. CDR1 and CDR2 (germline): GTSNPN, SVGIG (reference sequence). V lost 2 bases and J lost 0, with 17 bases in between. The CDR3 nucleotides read TGTGCCTGGAGTATCTCGCAACACAGCCGCTCTGGAAACACCATATATTTT. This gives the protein CAWSISQHSRSGNTIYF.

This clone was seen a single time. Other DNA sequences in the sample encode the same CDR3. The CDR3 spells CASSLQAGGSTSSYEQYF. The CDR3 bases are TGTGCCAGCAGCTTACAGGCGGGGGGTTCCACAAGCTCCTACGAGCAGTACTTC. V is TRBV7-3 and J is TRBJ2-7; 8 nucleotides align to TRBD2. The CDR3 consists of 18 residues. The ends lost 2 bases at V and 0 bases at J; junction bases unmatched: 12. CDR1 SGHTA and CDR2 FQGTGA come from the germline V gene.

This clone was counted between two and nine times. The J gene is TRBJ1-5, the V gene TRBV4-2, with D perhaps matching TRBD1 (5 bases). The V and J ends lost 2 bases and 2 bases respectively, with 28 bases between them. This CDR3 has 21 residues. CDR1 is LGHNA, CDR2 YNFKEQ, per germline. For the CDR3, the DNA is TGTGCCAGCAGCCAATTGACAAGGGGCAAAAATGTATTGATTGGCAATCAGCCCCAGCATTTT. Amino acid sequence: CASSQLTRGKNVLIGNQPQHF.

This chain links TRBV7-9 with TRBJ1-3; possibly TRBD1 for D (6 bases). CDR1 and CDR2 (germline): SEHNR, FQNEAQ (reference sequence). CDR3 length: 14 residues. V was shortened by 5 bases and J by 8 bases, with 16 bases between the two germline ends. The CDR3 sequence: CASSIGQTGDTIYF. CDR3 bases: TGTGCCAGCAGCATTGGACAGACTGGGGACACCATATATTTT.

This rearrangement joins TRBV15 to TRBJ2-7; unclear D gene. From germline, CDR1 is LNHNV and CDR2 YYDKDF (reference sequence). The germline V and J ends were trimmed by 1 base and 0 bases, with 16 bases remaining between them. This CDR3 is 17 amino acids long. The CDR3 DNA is TGTGCCACCAGCAGAGCTAGGAAAAAGGGTTACTCCTACGAGCAGTACTTC. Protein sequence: CATSRARKKGYSYEQYF.

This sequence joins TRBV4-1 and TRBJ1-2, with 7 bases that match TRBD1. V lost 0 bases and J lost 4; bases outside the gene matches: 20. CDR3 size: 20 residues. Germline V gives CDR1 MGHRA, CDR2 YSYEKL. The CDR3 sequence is CASSQDRLRDRGPNGYGYTF. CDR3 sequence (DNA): TGCGCCAGCAGCCAAGATCGGTTACGGGACAGAGGACCGAATGGCTATGGCTACACCTTC.

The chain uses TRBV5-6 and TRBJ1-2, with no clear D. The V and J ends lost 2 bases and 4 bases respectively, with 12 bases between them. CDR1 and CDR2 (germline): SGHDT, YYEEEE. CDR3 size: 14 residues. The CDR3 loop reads CASSLRIVGYGYTF. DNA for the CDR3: TGTGCCAGCAGCTTAAGGATAGTAGGCTATGGCTACACCTTC.

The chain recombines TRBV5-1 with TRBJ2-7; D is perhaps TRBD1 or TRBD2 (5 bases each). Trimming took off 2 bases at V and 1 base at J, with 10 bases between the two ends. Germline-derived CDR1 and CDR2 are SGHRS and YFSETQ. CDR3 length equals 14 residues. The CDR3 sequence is CASSFRDGSYEQYF. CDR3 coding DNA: TGCGCCAGCAGCTTCCGGGACGGGTCCTACGAGCAGTACTTC.

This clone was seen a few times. The CDR3 DNA sequence: TGCGCCAGCAGCCAGACAGGCAGCTCCTATAATTCACCCCTCCACTTT. It translates to CASSQTGSSYNSPLHF. The V call is TRBV4-1, the J call TRBJ1-6; maybe TRBD1 (6 bases). From germline, CDR1 is MGHRA and CDR2 YSYEKL. The CDR3 consists of 16 residues. V was trimmed by 3 bases and J by 0 bases, leaving 9 bases between them.

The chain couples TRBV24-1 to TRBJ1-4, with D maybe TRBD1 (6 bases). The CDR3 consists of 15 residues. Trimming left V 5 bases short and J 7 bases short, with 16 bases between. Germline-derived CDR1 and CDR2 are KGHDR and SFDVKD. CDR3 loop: CATSAPQGRGEKLFF. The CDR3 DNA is TGTGCCACCAGTGCTCCACAGGGTCGGGGTGAAAAACTGTTTTTT.

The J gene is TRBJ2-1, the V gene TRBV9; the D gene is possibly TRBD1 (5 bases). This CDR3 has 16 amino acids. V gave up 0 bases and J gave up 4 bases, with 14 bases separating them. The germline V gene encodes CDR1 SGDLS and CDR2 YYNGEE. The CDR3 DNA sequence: TGTGCCAGCAGCGTAGGGCCCCTCCCAGGGTACAATGAGCAGTTCTTC. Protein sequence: CASSVGPLPGYNEQFF.

CDR3 DNA: TGTGCCAGTAGTCGCGAGGAGTGGCAGCCCCAGCATTTT. Its translation: CASSREEWQPQHF. V and J are TRBV19 and TRBJ1-5; no reliable D call. Trimming shortened V by 5 bases and J by 7 bases, and 12 bases separated the two germline ends. Germline CDR1 and CDR2: LNHDA and SQIVND (reference sequence). This CDR3 contains 13 residues.

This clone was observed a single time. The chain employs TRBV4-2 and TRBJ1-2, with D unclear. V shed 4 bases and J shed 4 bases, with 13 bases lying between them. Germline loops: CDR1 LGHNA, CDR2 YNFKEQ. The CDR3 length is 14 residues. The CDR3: CASSRSTGSYGYTF. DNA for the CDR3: TGTGCCAGCAGCCGTTCAACTGGGAGCTATGGCTACACCTTC.

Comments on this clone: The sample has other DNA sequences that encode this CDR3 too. CDR3 coding DNA: TGTGCCAGCAGCGTTGGTCCGAACACCGGGGAGCTGTTTTTT. This codes for CASSVGPNTGELFF. The rearrangement joins TRBV9 to TRBJ2-2, with D hard to call. CDR1 SGDLS and CDR2 YYNGEE come from the germline V gene. The V and J ends lost 2 bases and 0 bases respectively, with 5 bases between them. The CDR3 runs 14 residues.

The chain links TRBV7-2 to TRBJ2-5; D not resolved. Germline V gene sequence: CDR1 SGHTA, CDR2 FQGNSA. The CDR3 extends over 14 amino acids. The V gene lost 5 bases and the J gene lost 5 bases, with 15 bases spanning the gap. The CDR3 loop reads CASSRRAYGETQYF. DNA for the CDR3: TGTGCCAGCAGCCGCCGGGCGTACGGGGAGACCCAGTACTTC.

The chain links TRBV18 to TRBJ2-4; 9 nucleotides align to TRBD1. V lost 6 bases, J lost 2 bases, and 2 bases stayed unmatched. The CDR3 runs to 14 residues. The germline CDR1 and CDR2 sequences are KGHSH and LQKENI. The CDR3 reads CASSGTGTKNIQYF. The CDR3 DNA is TGTGCCAGCTCTGGGACAGGGACCAAAAACATTCAGTACTTC.

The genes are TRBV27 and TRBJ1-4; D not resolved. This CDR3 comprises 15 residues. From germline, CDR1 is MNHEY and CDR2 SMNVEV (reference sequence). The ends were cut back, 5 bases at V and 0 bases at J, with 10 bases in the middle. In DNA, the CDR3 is TGTGCCAGCAGTCCCACGGCTGCAACTAATGAAAAACTGTTTTTT. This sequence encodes CASSPTAATNEKLFF.

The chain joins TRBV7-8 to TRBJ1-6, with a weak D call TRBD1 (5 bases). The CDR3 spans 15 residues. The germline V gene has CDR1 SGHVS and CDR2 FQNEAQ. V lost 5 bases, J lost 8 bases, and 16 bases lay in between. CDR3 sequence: CASSPPVEGHSPLHF. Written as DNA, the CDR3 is TGTGCCAGCAGCCCCCCGGTAGAGGGACATTCACCCCTCCACTTT.

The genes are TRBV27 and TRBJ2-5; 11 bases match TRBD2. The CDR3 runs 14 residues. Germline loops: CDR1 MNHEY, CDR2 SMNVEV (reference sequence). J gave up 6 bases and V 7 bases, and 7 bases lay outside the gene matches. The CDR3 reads CASKLAGDEQTQYF. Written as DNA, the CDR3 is TGTGCCAGCAAACTAGCGGGGGACGAGCAGACCCAGTACTTC.

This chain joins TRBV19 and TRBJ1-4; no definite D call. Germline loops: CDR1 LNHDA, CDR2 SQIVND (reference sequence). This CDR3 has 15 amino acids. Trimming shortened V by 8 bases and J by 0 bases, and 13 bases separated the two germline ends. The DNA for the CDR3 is TGTGCCAGTTCCGAGGACGGGGCAACTAATGAAAAACTGTTTTTT. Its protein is CASSEDGATNEKLFF.

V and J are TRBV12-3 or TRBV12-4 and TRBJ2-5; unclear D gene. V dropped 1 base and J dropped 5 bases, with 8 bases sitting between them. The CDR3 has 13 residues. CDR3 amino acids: CASSLDLRETQYF. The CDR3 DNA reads TGTGCCAGCAGTTTAGACCTACGGGAGACCCAGTACTTC.